The 30 T cell receptor beta chains below were found in one sample sequenced in a study of OX40 agonist ivuxolimab in advanced cancers. Data came from immunoSEQ multiplex PCR; TCRdb stores just in-frame clones and leaves some out. The data show roughly 81,000 clones, around 94% seen once. The sequenced sample was CD4+ or CD8+ T cells sorted from blood, obtained in a trial of the OX40 agonist ivuxolimab. These TCRs come from an adult with an advanced solid tumor such as melanoma, head and neck, liver or kidney cancer.

The chain recombines TRBV20-1 with TRBJ2-2; D possibly corresponds to TRBD2 (5 bases). This CDR3 has 11 amino acids. CDR1 and CDR2 from the germline V gene are DFQATT and SNEGSKA (reference sequence). V was cut by 6 bases and J by 12 bases, with 14 bases left in between. The CDR3 DNA follows: TGCAGTGCCCTCACTAGAGGGAAGCTGTTTTTT. Residues: CSALTRGKLFF.

The chain couples TRBV4-1 to TRBJ2-1; perhaps TRBD1 as D (5 bases). The ends were cut back, 1 base at V and 10 bases at J, with 5 bases in the middle. From germline, CDR1 is MGHRA and CDR2 YSYEKL. The CDR3 loop spans 11 amino acids. The CDR3 loop reads CASSQGQEQFF. CDR3 DNA: TGCGCCAGCAGCCAAGGACAGGAGCAGTTCTTC.

The chain recombines TRBV7-3 with TRBJ2-1; 8 bases are a match to TRBD1. With 5 bases clipped from V and 5 bases from J, the junction kept 11 bases outside the gene matches. The CDR3 has 16 residues. Germline V gene sequence: CDR1 SGHTA, CDR2 FQGTGA. The CDR3 spells CASSPSDRGLNNEQFF. In DNA form, the CDR3 reads TGTGCCAGCAGCCCTTCAGACAGGGGCCTAAACAATGAGCAGTTCTTC.

V and J are TRBV19 and TRBJ2-2, with no clear D. V was pared by 1 base and J by 2 bases, with 5 bases between. Germline V lookup: CDR1 LNHDA, CDR2 SQIVND (reference sequence). CDR3 length: 14 amino acids. CDR3 protein: CASSIAVNTGELFF. For the CDR3, the DNA is TGTGCCAGTAGTATAGCTGTCAACACCGGGGAGCTGTTTTTT.

This sequence joins TRBV7-2 and TRBJ2-7; D is unresolved. Between the trimmed V and J ends, which lost 2 bases and 0 bases, there was a span of 14 bases. This CDR3 has 16 residues. CDR1 and CDR2 from the germline V gene are SGHTA and FQGNSA. Here the CDR3 reads CASSLFGADTSYEQYF. The CDR3 DNA reads TGTGCCAGCAGCTTATTCGGTGCGGATACCTCCTACGAGCAGTACTTC.

The chain is built from TRBV11-3 and TRBJ2-7; D is perhaps TRBD1 or TRBD2 (5 bases each). This CDR3 spans 15 amino acids. Germline CDR1 and CDR2: SGHNT and YENEEA. V was clipped by 5 bases and J by 3 bases, with 17 bases between them. The CDR3 loop is CASSLSWDGVYEQYF. CDR3 bases: TGTGCCAGCAGCCTATCGTGGGACGGAGTCTACGAGCAGTACTTC.

V usage is TRBV5-4 and J usage is TRBJ1-1; TRBD1 aligns across 8 bases. From germline, CDR1 is SGHNT and CDR2 YYREEE (reference sequence). CDR3 length equals 15 residues. With V trimmed by 3 bases and J by 0 bases, 4 bases remained unmatched. The CDR3 here is CASSSWTGMNTEAFF. The CDR3 bases are TGTGCCAGCAGCTCCTGGACAGGGATGAACACTGAAGCTTTCTTT.

This chain joins TRBV4-3 and TRBJ2-7; perhaps TRBD1 as D (6 bases). This CDR3 has 18 residues. V was shortened by 0 bases and J by 3 bases, with 21 bases between the two germline ends. The V gene's germline CDR1 is LGHNA and CDR2 YSLEER. In DNA, the CDR3 is TGCGCCAGCAGCCAAGATAAGGGGGAGTCCCCGGCCCACTACGAGCAGTACTTC. Amino acids: CASSQDKGESPAHYEQYF.

The chain joins TRBV4-3 to TRBJ1-5; no definite D call. Trimming pared 2 bases from V and 4 bases from J, leaving 6 bases between. This CDR3 region has 13 residues. Germline values: CDR1 LGHNA, CDR2 YSLEER. CDR3 protein: CASSQYKNQPQHF. Here the CDR3 DNA reads TGCGCCAGCAGCCAATACAAAAATCAGCCCCAGCATTTT.

The chain combines TRBV7-3 with TRBJ2-1; 10 nucleotides agree with TRBD2. Germline assignment: CDR1 SGHTA and CDR2 FQGTGA. Losses at the gene ends were 2 bases for V and 0 bases for J; bases not matched to a gene: 10. This CDR3 region has 19 residues. The CDR3: CASSLSSGSAQGSYNEQFF. CDR3 in DNA: TGTGCCAGCAGCTTATCTAGCGGGAGCGCCCAGGGCTCCTACAATGAGCAGTTCTTC.

The rearrangement uses TRBV6-6 and TRBJ2-2, with a tentative D call TRBD1 (5 bases). The CDR3 is made up of 14 amino acids. Between the trimmed V and J ends, which lost 4 bases and 1 base, there was a span of 7 bases. Germline CDR1 MNHNY, CDR2 SVGAGI (reference sequence). The CDR3 sequence: CASSSGQNTGELFF. The DNA of the CDR3 is TGTGCCAGCAGTTCCGGACAGAACACCGGGGAGCTGTTTTTT.

The J gene is TRBJ2-7, the V gene TRBV6-5; 8 bases are shared with TRBD2. V was pared by 2 bases and J by 4 bases, with 7 bases of the junction left unmatched. This CDR3 contains 15 residues. CDR1 and CDR2 from the germline V gene are MNHEY and SVGAGI. The CDR3 reads CASSYPSSGAYEQYF. The CDR3 bases are TGTGCCAGCAGTTACCCGAGTAGCGGGGCGTACGAGCAGTACTTC.

The rearrangement links TRBV7-3 to TRBJ2-1, with 10 bases that match TRBD2. Germline CDR1 and CDR2: SGHTA and FQGTGA. The CDR3 totals 14 residues. The junction had 4 bases not matched to a gene; V was cut back by 5 bases and J by 6 bases. CDR3 coding DNA: TGTGCCAGCAGCCCTTGGACTAGCGGCAATGAGCAGTTCTTC. Translation gives CASSPWTSGNEQFF.

This rearrangement joins TRBV6-5 to TRBJ2-1, with 7 bases aligning to TRBD2. J gave up 5 bases and V 2 bases, and 3 bases lay outside the gene matches. Germline CDR1 is MNHEY and CDR2 is SVGAGI. This CDR3 is 14 amino acids long. The CDR3 DNA sequence: TGTGCCAGCAGTTACGGACTAGAAAACAATGAGCAGTTCTTC. Translating it yields CASSYGLENNEQFF.

The chain combines TRBV7-9 with TRBJ2-2; 8 bases are shared with TRBD1. Germline-derived CDR1 and CDR2 are SEHNR and FQNEAQ (reference sequence). V was pared by 3 bases and J by 6 bases, with 0 bases of the junction left unmatched. This CDR3 is built from 13 residues. CDR3 residues: CASSLTGAGELFF. DNA of the CDR3: TGTGCCAGCAGCTTGACAGGGGCCGGGGAGCTGTTTTTT.

This chain connects TRBV10-3 to TRBJ2-7; no definite D call. V lost 6 bases and J lost 7, with 13 bases in between. The CDR3 has 12 residues. The germline V gene has CDR1 ENHRY and CDR2 SYGVKD. The CDR3 here is CAIRSPLSEQYF. Here the CDR3 DNA reads TGTGCCATCAGATCCCCTCTAAGTGAGCAGTACTTC.

This clone was observed once. The V call is TRBV29-1, the J call TRBJ2-2; TRBD2 is a possible D gene (6 bases). Germline values: CDR1 SQVTM, CDR2 ANQGSEA. V was cut by 7 bases and J by 7 bases, with 13 bases left in between. CDR3 size: 12 residues. CDR3 amino acids: CSALSGGGELFF. The CDR3 bases are TGCAGCGCCTTGTCCGGGGGCGGGGAGCTGTTTTTT.

DNA for the CDR3: TGCGCCAGCAGCCAAGCGGGAGGGAAAAACATTCAGTACTTC. It specifies CASSQAGGKNIQYF. V gene TRBV4-1 combines with J gene TRBJ2-4; the match to TRBD2 covers 8 bases. CDR3 length: 14 amino acids. The J segment lost 4 bases and the V segment lost 1 base, leaving 0 bases of the junction unmatched. Germline CDR1 reads MGHRA; CDR2 reads YSYEKL.

The chain couples TRBV21-1 to TRBJ1-5; the table's D call, TRBD1, has no DNA check behind it. TRBV21-1 counts as a pseudogene. CDR3 length equals 15 residues. This CDR3 reads CASSKGTDSNQPQHF. Written as DNA, the CDR3 is TGTGCCAGCAGCAAAGGGACAGATAGCAATCAGCCCCAGCATTTT.

To note about this clone: In the same sample, other DNA sequences code for this CDR3. The rearrangement joins TRBV7-9 to TRBJ2-1; the match to TRBD2 covers 8 bases. From germline, CDR1 is SEHNR and CDR2 FQNEAQ (reference sequence). The V segment lost 5 bases and the J segment 1 base; nucleotides outside the gene matches: 4. The CDR3 has 15 amino acids. The CDR3 is CASSPSGSSYNEQFF. Here the CDR3 DNA reads TGTGCCAGCAGCCCCAGCGGGAGTTCCTACAATGAGCAGTTCTTC. Filled out from reference TRBV7-9 and TRBJ2-1, the complete variable domain reads DTGVSQNPRHKITKRGQNVTFRCDPISEHNRLYWYRQTLGQGPEFLTYFQNEAQLEKSRLLSDRFSAERPKGSFSTLEIQRTEQGDSAMYLCASSPSGSSYNEQFFGPGTRLTVL.

The chain uses TRBV5-1 and TRBJ2-7; no definite D call. Germline-derived CDR1 and CDR2 are SGHRS and YFSETQ. V was trimmed by 2 bases and J by 2 bases, leaving 14 bases between them. CDR3 length: 15 amino acids. The CDR3 bases are TGCGCCAGCAGCTTATTTCCGGGCAGTACCTACGAGCAGTACTTC. It translates to CASSLFPGSTYEQYF.

This clone was observed a single time. The chain employs TRBV10-3 and TRBJ1-1; D unclear. Looked up from germline, CDR1 is ENHRY and CDR2 is SYGVKD. CDR3 length equals 11 residues. V was shortened by 7 bases and J by 5 bases, with 8 bases between the two germline ends. The CDR3 reads CAITSGTEAFF. CDR3 nucleotides: TGTGCCATCACGTCAGGTACTGAAGCTTTCTTT.

V gene TRBV2 combines with J gene TRBJ1-1; 7 nucleotides align to TRBD1. This CDR3 spans 12 amino acids. Trimming cost V 6 bases and J 10 bases; bases outside gene matches: 8. Germline V gene lookup returns CDR1 SNHLY and CDR2 FYNNEI. The CDR3 sequence is CASSGTGEGAFF. The DNA of the CDR3 is TGTGCCAGCAGCGGAACAGGGGAAGGAGCTTTCTTT.

This chain uses TRBV19 with TRBJ2-5, with D perhaps TRBD1 (5 bases). V lost 2 bases and J 4 bases, leaving 17 bases between the germline ends. Germline lookup yields CDR1 LNHDA and CDR2 SQIVND (reference sequence). This CDR3 has 16 residues. CDR3 protein: CASSIRPRELGETQYF. Here the CDR3 DNA reads TGTGCCAGTAGTATACGTCCCAGGGAATTAGGAGAGACCCAGTACTTC. Together with reference TRBV19 and TRBJ2-5, the CDR3 gives the full variable domain: DGGITQSPKYLFRKEGQNVTLSCEQNLNHDAMYWYRQDPGQGLRLIYYSQIVNDFQKGDIAEGYSVSREKKESFPLTVTSAQKNPTAFYLCASSIRPRELGETQYFGPGTRLLVL.

The chain employs TRBV6-5 and TRBJ2-5; 11 bases agree with TRBD1. With the DNA end fitting TRBJ2-7 better, the J assignment may be wrong. The CDR3 has 15 amino acids. Germline V gene lookup returns CDR1 MNHEY and CDR2 SVGAGI. The CDR3 coding sequence is TGTGCCAGCAGGGCGGGACAGGGGGGCTCCTACGAGCAGTACTTC. The encoded protein is CASRAGQGGSYEQYF.

CDR3 sequence (DNA): TGTGCCAGCAGCTCTACGATCGGAGGGCGTAATGGAAACACCATATATTTT. Its translation is CASSSTIGGRNGNTIYF. The chain has TRBV7-9 and TRBJ1-3; D not resolved. The CDR3 consists of 17 residues. Germline assignment: CDR1 SEHNR and CDR2 FQNEAQ (reference sequence). Trimming took off 4 bases at V and 3 bases at J, with 19 bases between the two ends.

CDR3 in DNA: TGTGCCAGCAGTTACATCACTCTGGGCGGCTACACCTTC. It is translated as CASSYITLGGYTF. The chain joins TRBV6-6 to TRBJ1-2; no clear D. V was cut by 2 bases and J by 8 bases, with 12 bases left in between. Germline V gene sequence: CDR1 MNHNY, CDR2 SVGAGI (reference sequence). This CDR3 spans 13 amino acids.

CDR3 coding DNA: TGTGCCAGCAGCTTCGGAGCATGGTACGAGCAGTACTTC. Its translation is CASSFGAWYEQYF. The V call is TRBV13, the J call TRBJ2-7; D gene unclear. Germline CDR1 PRHDT, CDR2 FYEKMQ (reference sequence). Deletions cut 3 bases from V and 4 bases from J, with 10 bases between. The CDR3 is 13 residues long.

The V call is TRBV2, the J call TRBJ2-7; the D is unclear. The V end lost 0 bases, the J end lost 0 bases, and 9 bases lay between the germline ends. This CDR3 region has 15 residues. The germline V gene encodes CDR1 SNHLY and CDR2 FYNNEI. CDR3 in amino acids: CASSEAYRTSYEQYF. The CDR3 DNA reads as TGTGCCAGCAGTGAAGCGTACCGCACCTCCTACGAGCAGTACTTC.

The chain combines TRBV6-8 with TRBJ2-7; tentatively, D is TRBD1 (6 bases). Trimming stripped 4 bases from V and 4 bases from J, with 11 bases between. From germline, CDR1 is MNHGY and CDR2 SAAAGT. The CDR3 is 13 amino acids. The DNA for the CDR3 is TGTGCCAGCAGTTGGGAACAGGGATACGAGCAGTACTTC. Translating gives CASSWEQGYEQYF.